The rows below give T cell receptor beta chains drawn from one sample of a study of shared clonotypes between healthy human individuals. Libraries were prepared by immunoSEQ multiplex PCR; TCRdb keeps only in-frame clonotypes and omits some of them. The data contain millions of clones, 90% to 95% of them singletons. Sequenced: naive CD4+ T cells from PBMCs. The receptor source for this set is a man aged 18-30 years in good health. Some clones in this sample may be carry-over from other donors' samples. Each CDR3 is given with its conserved first and last residue. D genes are given only for firm matches.

CDR3 | D | V
CASRPSGGNEQFF | NA | TRBV7-8
CASSLAFDSRPAEAFF | NA | TRBV11-3
CARPVAGYNEQFF | NA | TRBV27
CASSSPPQAAGRKVEQFF | TRBD2 | TRBV5-1
CASTLRGIQDVGEQYF | NA | TRBV6-6
CASSLRRGGVAFDEQFF | NA | TRBV7-2
CASRAPGPHPYGYTF | NA | TRBV11-2
CASSWAQLPYEQYF | NA | TRBV27
CASSSDRGSFYGYTF | TRBD1 | TRBV2
CASSRTGGSNTEAFF | TRBD1 | TRBV7-9
CASKRRGDSYEQYF | NA | TRBV7-2
CASSVSGYNTDTQYF | NA | TRBV7-7
CASSVDGSLQPQHF | NA | TRBV9
CASSPLQGAPDTQYF | TRBD1 | TRBV9
CASSPGRRWGGYTF | NA | TRBV19
CASSTRQGNEQYF | TRBD1 | TRBV6-6
CASSAYPATNEKLFF | NA | TRBV9
CASSLDLAGTYEQYF | TRBD2 | TRBV5-1
CASNRGLAGDVGQFF | TRBD2 | TRBV4-1
CASSPRRGDQPQHF | NA | TRBV28
CASTDEAGASYEQYF | TRBD2 | TRBV6-4
CASSLNRGGYGYTF | TRBD1 | TRBV5-4
CASSQTARGSGNTIYF | NA | TRBV4-1
CASSLVGGPGNQPQHF | TRBD1 | TRBV7-8
CASSQDRGTGYEQYF | NA | TRBV4-2
CASSWRLVSTTNEQFF | NA | TRBV11-2
CASSRPFLSGPAGDGYF | TRBD2 | TRBV5-6
CASSVVGWNNQPQHF | NA | TRBV9
CASARTGGNTEAFF | NA | TRBV6-6
CASSIIAASYNEQFF | NA | TRBV19
CASSPASGNYNEQFF | TRBD2 | TRBV5-1
CASSYRVWANEQFF | NA | TRBV6-6